The 2 T cell receptor beta chains in this list originate from one sample, sequenced in a study of CD4 T cells in relation to SARS-CoV-2 and coronaviruses. Libraries were prepared by immunoSEQ multiplex PCR; TCRdb keeps only in-frame clonotypes and omits some of them. The sample consists of 20,000 or so clones, 68% of them appearing once. These TCRs' antigens remain unknown. Unexposed donor CD4+ T cells date from about 2011-2018, before the COVID-19 pandemic. Isolation of CD4+ T cells took place after 10 days in culture. The sequencing input was CD4+ T cells from PBMCs, cultured in vitro. Receptors were obtained from a human donor in good health.

The chain has TRBV5-8 and TRBJ2-1, with 11 bases identical to TRBD2. Germline CDR1 SGHTS, CDR2 YDEGEE. The CDR3 has 14 residues. V trimming: 5 bases; J trimming: 7 bases; junction bases outside the gene matches: 5. CDR3 in amino acids: CASRISGGGNEQFF. CDR3 sequence (DNA): TGTGCCAGCAGAATTAGCGGGGGGGGAAATGAGCAGTTCTTC.

The chain employs TRBV2 and TRBJ1-1; TRBD1 is a possible D gene (5 bases). Germline V gene sequence: CDR1 SNHLY, CDR2 FYNNEI. Trimming took 5 bases from V and 11 from J, leaving 12 bases between them. This CDR3 spans 11 amino acids. This CDR3 reads CASSSDSWAFF. In DNA form, the CDR3 reads TGTGCCAGCAGTTCAGACAGTTGGGCTTTCTTT.